This T cell receptor beta chain derives from a study of blood T cell repertoires in COVID-19. Study as a whole: Sources were T cells, B-cell-depleted T cells, or PBMCs; the material itself was cDNA or gDNA.

Clinical histories supplied by participants themselves formed the basis of cohort assignment. TCRdb's table, derived via immunoSEQ multiplex PCR, lists solely in-frame clones and lacks some. The table shows 150,000 to 200,000 clones, with roughly 90% occurring only once. This CDR3 is built from 15 residues. V dropped 5 bases and J dropped 3 bases, with 17 bases sitting between them. Germline V CDR1 and CDR2: SEHNR, FQNEAQ (reference sequence). This receptor was taken from a woman aged 18-29 years who had recovered from COVID-19. Sequencing was done on a sample of PBMCs or T cells enriched from blood (not recorded which). This chain uses TRBV7-9 with TRBJ2-7; tentative D call: TRBD2 (6 bases). CDR3 in DNA: TGTGCCAGCAGCCTGCGGGGCGGGTCAGTCTACGAGCAGTACTTC. Protein: CASSLRGGSVYEQYF.